This T cell receptor beta chain comes out of a study of cytomegalovirus exposure and HLA in healthy donors. The PCR contained 60 Vbeta and 13 Jbeta primers. Repertoires were generated with immunoSEQ multiplex PCR, while TCRdb's copy carries only in-frame clones and drops some. The sample includes over 75,000 clones, 80% to 90% of them seen just once. Whole-study results and caveats: The study assumed roughly uniform donor sequencing depth for presence/absence analyses. An analysis that came later showed most CMV-associated TCR beta chains appearing HLA-restricted.

Comments on this clone: The antigen remains undetermined.

The CDR3 is made up of 18 amino acids. Trimming took 5 bases from V and 5 from J; bases not matched to a gene: 19. Germline CDR1 and CDR2: SGHVS and FQNEAQ. Sequencing was done on a sample of PBMCs. This sequence joins TRBV7-8 and TRBJ2-5, with TRBD2 matching 8 bases. The receptor was derived from a man younger than 40 in good health and CMV-seropositive. The CDR3 DNA reads as TGTGCCAGCAGCCGTCCGTTGAAGCGGGAGACCCTCGGGGAGACCCAGTACTTC. Amino acids: CASSRPLKRETLGETQYF.